This section outlines one TCR beta chain sequence together with its context. Its antigen is currently unknown. The same CDR3 arises from other DNA sequences in this sample as well. Sequenced by immunoSEQ multiplex PCR; TCRdb stores in-frame clones only, minus some. This table holds roughly 1,800,000 clones, less than 95% found once. This sample was taken from a study of shared clonotypes between healthy human individuals. Study results and caveats: Sequencing depth was predicted to influence how clonotypes are shared among donors.

With 6 bases removed from V and 3 bases from J, the gap between germline ends came to 12 bases. Germline lookup yields CDR1 MNHEY and CDR2 SMNVEV (reference sequence). CDR3 length: 13 residues. Naive CD8 cells lacked CD45RO, underwent positive selection for CCR7 and left out terminally differentiated effector memory CD45RA+ cells. The chain carries TRBV27 and TRBJ2-7; no reliable D call. Sequenced material: naive CD8+ T cells sorted from blood. The clonotype originates from a young man in good health. The CDR3 region is CASSFTGGYEQYF. The CDR3 coding sequence is TGTGCCAGCAGCTTTACGGGCGGCTACGAGCAGTACTTC.